A single T cell receptor (beta chain) is shown here with its context. Antigen unknown. These data originate in a study of T cell responses to AZD1222 COVID-19 vaccine. Study-wide results and limits: Spike-specific TCR breadth and depth grew following two AZD1222 doses.

With V trimmed by 4 bases and J by 4 bases, 7 bases remained unmatched. Germline assignment: CDR1 MNHNY and CDR2 SVGAGI (reference sequence). The CDR3 is made up of 14 amino acids. Method: immunoSEQ multiplex PCR; TCRdb's copy keeps in-frame clones and lacks some. This table holds 100,000 to 150,000 clones, 75% to 90% found once. This material consisted of peripheral blood, taken on day 0 of AZD1222 vaccination. The receptor's source is an adult in good health. V usage is TRBV6-6 and J usage is TRBJ2-7; 7 positions agree with TRBD1. The CDR3, as DNA: TGTGCCAGCAGTTCCGGGACAGCCGCTTACGAGCAGTACTTC. This translates into CASSSGTAAYEQYF.